This T cell receptor beta chain was identified during a study of long-term antiretroviral therapy in people with HIV. Study results and limitations: Dominating the repertoire at all time points were the clones that expanded before ART.

PBMC samples from each donor numbered at least one pre-ART and at least two post-ART. Samples were assayed with immunoSEQ v3.0 at survey level. Using immunoSEQ multiplex PCR, the repertoire was profiled, and TCRdb retains in-frame clones only, with some absent. The repertoire holds 30,000 to 45,000 clones, with 80% as singletons. This clone showed up just a few times. What it recognizes is unknown. Germline V gene data show CDR1 as LNHDA and CDR2 as SQIVND (reference sequence). V was shortened by 10 bases and J by 9 bases, with 13 bases between the two germline ends. This CDR3 contains 11 residues. This sequence originates from a man aged 30 to 45 with HIV. This specimen consisted of unsorted PBMCs, obtained 3.4 years after starting antiretroviral therapy. This chain uses TRBV19 with TRBJ2-1; D tentatively reads TRBD1 or TRBD2 (5 bases each). The CDR3, as DNA: TGTGCCACCACGAGGGGTATTGAGCAGTTCTTC. Protein: CATTRGIEQFF.